These 30 T cell receptor beta chains came from one sample sequenced in a study of T-cell memory formation after mild COVID-19. TCRdb reprocessed the 5' RACE reads with MiXCR, giving one entry per CDR3 protein. Here the sample spans 70,000 to 100,000 distinct CDR3 sequences, more than 10% being singletons. Source material: PBMCs or a T cell subset sorted from them (not recorded which). The receptors stem from an adult woman who had mild COVID-19 (a few samples of this study predate the infection). Cell type and time point are not known.

V and J are TRBV20-1 and TRBJ2-7, with D perhaps assigned TRBD1 or TRBD2 (5 bases each). V lost 7 bases, J lost 5 bases, and 18 bases lay in between. CDR1 and CDR2 from the germline V gene are DFQATT and SNEGSKA (reference sequence). The CDR3 totals 13 residues. CDR3 bases: TGCAGTGTAGTTTTGGTGGGGGAACACGAGCAGTACTTC. It specifies CSVVLVGEHEQYF.

This clonotype was seen only a few times. This chain joins TRBV3-1 and TRBJ2-1; 11 nucleotides align to TRBD2. V lost 4 bases, J lost 7 bases, and 6 bases stayed unmatched. The V gene's germline CDR1 is LGHDT and CDR2 YNNKEL (reference sequence). This CDR3 contains 15 residues. The CDR3 loop is CASSPVAGGLNEQFF. DNA for the CDR3: TGTGCCAGCAGCCCGGTAGCGGGGGGGCTGAATGAGCAGTTCTTC.

The V gene is TRBV12-3 or TRBV12-4, the J gene TRBJ2-2; no definite D call. V dropped 3 bases and J dropped 2 bases, with 7 bases sitting between them. This CDR3 has 14 residues. The CDR3 region has the DNA TGTGCCAGCAGTTTCGTGGGCAACACCGGGGAGCTGTTTTTT. Translation gives CASSFVGNTGELFF.

This clonotype was picked up a small number of times. The chain is built from TRBV7-9 and TRBJ1-5; D gene unclear. Germline values: CDR1 SEHNR, CDR2 FQNEAQ (reference sequence). V lost 1 base to trimming and J lost 5 bases, with 6 bases between them. The CDR3 runs 13 residues. The CDR3 here is CASSLETYQPQHF. The CDR3 region has the DNA TGTGCCAGCAGCTTAGAGACTTATCAGCCCCAGCATTTT.

In its sample, this clonotype was seen a few times. This chain connects TRBV7-6 to TRBJ1-2, with unresolved D. CDR3 length: 15 amino acids. In germline, CDR1 is SGHVS, CDR2 FNYEAQ. V was clipped by 5 bases and J by 0 bases, with 13 bases between them. The CDR3 reads CASSTRGGTNYGYTF. The CDR3 DNA sequence: TGTGCCAGCAGCACCCGTGGAGGCACTAACTATGGCTACACCTTC.

This clonotype was detected ten times or more. The gene calls are TRBV7-6 and TRBJ2-1; 8 bases align to TRBD2. The CDR3 is 14 amino acids. Germline CDR1 SGHVS, CDR2 FNYEAQ. V shed 4 bases and J 3 bases; nucleotides not matched to a gene: 2. CDR3 DNA: TGTGCCAGCAGCTCGGGACTAGTCTACAATGAGCAGTTCTTC. Its protein is CASSSGLVYNEQFF.

This clonotype was recorded many times. The chain is built from TRBV6-5 and TRBJ2-5; 11 nucleotides agree with TRBD2. V dropped 4 bases and J dropped 1; count of bases not matched to a gene: 5. Germline V lookup: CDR1 MNHEY, CDR2 SVGAGI. The CDR3 loop spans 16 amino acids. Here the CDR3 reads CASSSGLAESQETQYF. Here the CDR3 DNA reads TGTGCCAGCAGTTCGGGACTAGCGGAATCCCAAGAGACCCAGTACTTC.

The chain couples TRBV19 to TRBJ2-1; 7 positions match TRBD1. Per germline, CDR1 LNHDA and CDR2 SQIVND (reference sequence). The CDR3 length is 17 residues. V gave up 6 bases and J gave up 1 base; unmatched junction bases: 12. The CDR3 protein is CASSREDRQGSYNEQFF. The CDR3 DNA reads TGTGCCAGTAGCCGCGAGGACAGACAGGGATCCTACAATGAGCAGTTCTTC.

The J gene is TRBJ2-5, the V gene TRBV5-1; 7 nucleotides align to TRBD1. CDR3 length: 14 amino acids. The V gene's germline CDR1 is SGHRS and CDR2 YFSETQ. J gave up 4 bases and V 2 bases, and 5 bases lay outside the gene matches. The CDR3 DNA follows: TGCGCCAGCAGCTTAGCGACAGGGATAGAGACCCAGTACTTC. Protein: CASSLATGIETQYF.

The V and J genes are TRBV11-2 and TRBJ2-3; D perhaps matches TRBD2 (7 bases). Trimming stripped 5 bases from V and 2 bases from J, with 14 bases between. Per the germline V gene, CDR1 is SGHAT and CDR2 is FQNNGV. The CDR3 loop spans 15 amino acids. The CDR3 DNA reads TGTGCCAGCAGCCGATCGGGGGGCTACACAGATACGCAGTATTTT. Translation gives CASSRSGGYTDTQYF.

This clonotype was found many times. Here the CDR3 reads CASSSPQDLTYEQYF. DNA of the CDR3: TGTGCCAGCAGCTCACCCCAGGACCTGACCTACGAGCAGTACTTC. This chain links TRBV7-2 with TRBJ2-7, with D hard to call. This CDR3 spans 15 amino acids. V lost 4 bases, J lost 2 bases, and 15 bases lay in between. CDR1 and CDR2 (germline): SGHTA, FQGNSA.

DNA of the CDR3: TGTGCCAGCAGCCATGCACTAGGAGCCGCCGATACGCAGTATTTT. Translation: CASSHALGAADTQYF. V gene TRBV3-1 combines with J gene TRBJ2-3; TRBD2 is a possible D gene (5 bases). The CDR3 extends over 15 amino acids. V shed 3 bases and J shed 6 bases, with 16 bases lying between them. Germline V lookup: CDR1 LGHDT, CDR2 YNNKEL (reference sequence).

The rearrangement uses TRBV7-1 and TRBJ2-7; a weak D match, TRBD2 (6 bases). TRBV7-1 is flagged as an ORF with uncertain function. The V end was cut by 3 bases, the J end by 4 bases, with 10 bases between. The CDR3 is made up of 13 amino acids. The CDR3 nucleotides are TGTGCCAGCAGCTCCCCCCGGGAGTACGAGCAGTACTTC. It is translated as CASSSPREYEQYF.

V and J are TRBV24-1 and TRBJ2-1; a possible D gene is TRBD2 (6 bases). Trimming removed 6 bases at V and 9 bases at J, with 20 bases between. The germline V gene has CDR1 KGHDR and CDR2 SFDVKD. The CDR3 is 15 amino acids. CDR3 region: CATSPRELGLGEQFF. The CDR3 DNA reads as TGTGCCACCAGTCCCCGGGAGTTAGGGTTAGGTGAGCAGTTCTTC.

The chain couples TRBV19 to TRBJ2-7; 7 nucleotides align to TRBD2. Trimming at V came to 2 bases and at J to 7 bases, leaving 8 bases not matched to a gene. This CDR3 spans 14 amino acids. Germline CDR1 is LNHDA and CDR2 is SQIVND (reference sequence). The CDR3 spells CASSILERGDEQYF. The CDR3 region has the DNA TGTGCCAGTAGTATATTGGAGCGGGGAGATGAGCAGTACTTC.

In this sample, this clonotype turned up many times. The rearrangement uses TRBV3-1 and TRBJ1-1, with D possibly TRBD1 on 5 matching bases. Germline V gene lookup returns CDR1 LGHDT and CDR2 YNNKEL (reference sequence). Trimming took 6 bases from V and 1 from J, leaving 9 bases between them. CDR3 size: 13 residues. As DNA, the CDR3 is TGTGCCAGCAGGCTTGGACAGAACACTGAAGCTTTCTTT. This gives the protein CASRLGQNTEAFF. Looking up the rest from reference TRBV3-1 and TRBJ1-1 gives the full variable domain: DTAVSQTPKYLVTQMGNDKSIKCEQNLGHDTMYWYKQDSKKFLKIMFSYNNKELIINETVPNRFSPKSPDKAHLNLHINSLELGDSAVYFCASRLGQNTEAFFGQGTRLTVV.

Many counts were recorded for this clonotype. The rearrangement links TRBV20-1 to TRBJ2-2; D might be TRBD2 (5 bases). The CDR3 contains 13 residues. The V end was cut by 0 bases, the J end by 3 bases, with 5 bases between. Germline loops: CDR1 DFQATT, CDR2 SNEGSKA (reference sequence). CDR3 DNA sequence: TGCAGTGCTAGAGACGGGGACACCGGGGAGCTGTTTTTT. As protein: CSARDGDTGELFF.

The chain carries TRBV12-5 and TRBJ2-7; weak D call: TRBD1 (5 bases). The germline V gene has CDR1 LGHNT and CDR2 FRNRAP. V dropped 9 bases and J dropped 4 bases, with 13 bases sitting between them. The CDR3 is 12 residues long. The CDR3 spells CASGPDRYEQYF. CDR3 sequence (DNA): TGTGCTAGCGGACCCGACAGATACGAGCAGTACTTC.

The J gene is TRBJ2-5, the V gene TRBV12-5; 7 nucleotides match TRBD1. The V and J ends lost 3 bases and 8 bases, in that order; junction bases with no gene match: 12. CDR1 and CDR2 (germline): LGHNT, FRNRAP. The CDR3 is made up of 15 amino acids. As DNA, the CDR3 is TGTGCTAGTGGTTTTGACAGGGATGGGGCCCTAACCCAGTACTTC. It specifies CASGFDRDGALTQYF.

This clonotype has only a few counts. The chain employs TRBV24-1 and TRBJ2-7, with D uncertain. Germline CDR1 KGHDR, CDR2 SFDVKD. Deletions cut 2 bases from V and 3 bases from J, with 7 bases between. The CDR3 is 13 amino acids. The DNA of the CDR3 is TGTGCCACCAGTGATTCCCAGGTCTACGAGCAGTACTTC. Protein product: CATSDSQVYEQYF.

Ten or more counts support this clonotype. The genes are TRBV7-8 and TRBJ2-7; D possibly corresponds to TRBD1 (7 bases). CDR3 size: 14 residues. The V end lost 5 bases, the J end lost 2 bases, and 13 bases lay between the germline ends. CDR1 and CDR2 from the germline V gene are SGHVS and FQNEAQ. CDR3 in DNA: TGTGCCAGCAGCAGGGGGGACAGTCCCTACGAGCAGTACTTC. The encoded protein is CASSRGDSPYEQYF.

This clonotype has just a few counts. The chain joins TRBV6-5 to TRBJ2-7; 9 bases agree with TRBD1. The CDR3 has 14 residues. With 6 bases clipped from V and 7 bases from J, the junction kept 10 bases outside the gene matches. Per germline, CDR1 MNHEY and CDR2 SVGAGI. This chain's CDR3 is CASSKRDRAWEQYF. The DNA for the CDR3 is TGTGCCAGCAGCAAGCGGGACAGGGCTTGGGAGCAGTACTTC.

The chain combines TRBV21-1 with TRBJ2-1. TRBV21-1 is a pseudogene. The CDR3 has 16 residues. The CDR3 DNA reads TGTGCCAGCAGCAAAGCCCCGACGGCCTCCTACAATGAGCAGTTCTTC. It codes for CASSKAPTASYNEQFF.

J is TRBJ2-3 and V is TRBV13, with 12 positions matching TRBD2. J was trimmed by 2 bases and V by 0 bases; bases with no gene match: 12. Germline CDR1 is PRHDT and CDR2 is FYEKMQ (reference sequence). This CDR3 has 20 residues. CDR3 sequence: CASSLGISTSGSYPTDTQYF. The CDR3 DNA reads as TGTGCCAGCAGCTTAGGCATTTCGACTAGCGGGAGTTACCCCACAGATACGCAGTATTTT.

The CDR3 spells CGGLAKTQYF. The CDR3 region has the DNA TGTGGGGGACTAGCGAAGACCCAGTACTTC. This chain connects TRBV7-2 to TRBJ2-5; 10 bases are a match to TRBD2. Germline CDR1 and CDR2: SGHTA and FQGNSA. The CDR3 is made up of 10 amino acids.

The chain uses TRBV4-1 and TRBJ1-5; the D is unclear. The CDR3 consists of 15 residues. The V gene lost 0 bases and the J gene lost 2 bases, with 8 bases spanning the gap. Per the germline V gene, CDR1 is MGHRA and CDR2 is YSYEKL. DNA for the CDR3: TGCGCCAGCAGCCAAGAGTGGGAACGCAATCAGCCCCAGCATTTT. It translates to CASSQEWERNQPQHF.

The chain carries TRBV10-2 and TRBJ1-5; a possible D gene is TRBD1 (6 bases). Germline-derived CDR1 and CDR2 are WSHSY and SAAADI. The CDR3 spans 12 residues. The V and J ends lost 8 bases and 5 bases respectively, with 10 bases between them. Written as DNA, the CDR3 is TGCGCCAGCGGACCAGGGGATCAGCCCCAGCATTTT. Amino acid sequence: CASGPGDQPQHF.

The chain is built from TRBV5-5 and TRBJ1-5, with 8 bases that match TRBD1. CDR3 length equals 15 residues. V lost 3 bases and J lost 5; bases outside the gene matches: 7. Per the germline V gene, CDR1 is SGHKS and CDR2 is YYEKEE (reference sequence). This CDR3 reads CASSSRQGLDQPQHF. The DNA of the CDR3 is TGTGCCAGCAGCTCTCGACAGGGGTTGGATCAGCCCCAGCATTTT.

V usage is TRBV27 and J usage is TRBJ2-7; D possibly corresponds to TRBD2 (5 bases). V gave up 5 bases and J gave up 3 bases, with 20 bases separating them. CDR3 length equals 16 residues. Germline V CDR1 and CDR2: MNHEY, SMNVEV (reference sequence). CDR3 region: CASSTNVNFGDYEQYF. Written as DNA, the CDR3 is TGTGCCAGCAGTACGAACGTCAACTTCGGGGACTACGAGCAGTACTTC.

The chain joins TRBV3-1 to TRBJ2-2; TRBD2 matches at 14 bases. There are 16 residues in the CDR3. Germline CDR1 and CDR2: LGHDT and YNNKEL (reference sequence). J was trimmed by 6 bases and V by 3 bases; bases with no gene match: 3. The chain's CDR3 is CASSHEGLAGAGELFF. In nucleotides, the CDR3 is TGTGCCAGCAGCCACGAGGGACTAGCGGGGGCCGGGGAGCTGTTTTTT.